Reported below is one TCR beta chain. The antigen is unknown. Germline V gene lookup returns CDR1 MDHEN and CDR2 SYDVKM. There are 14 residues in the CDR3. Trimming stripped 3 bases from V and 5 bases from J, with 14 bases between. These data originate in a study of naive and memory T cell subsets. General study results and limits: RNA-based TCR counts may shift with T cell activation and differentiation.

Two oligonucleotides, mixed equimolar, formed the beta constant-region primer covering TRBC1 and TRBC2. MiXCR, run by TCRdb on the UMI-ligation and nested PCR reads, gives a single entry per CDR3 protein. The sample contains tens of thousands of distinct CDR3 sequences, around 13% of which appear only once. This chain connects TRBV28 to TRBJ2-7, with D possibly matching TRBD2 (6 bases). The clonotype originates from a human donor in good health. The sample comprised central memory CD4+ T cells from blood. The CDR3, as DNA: TGTGCCAGCAGTTTCGAACGGGAGCCCCACGAGCAGTACTTC. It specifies CASSFEREPHEQYF.